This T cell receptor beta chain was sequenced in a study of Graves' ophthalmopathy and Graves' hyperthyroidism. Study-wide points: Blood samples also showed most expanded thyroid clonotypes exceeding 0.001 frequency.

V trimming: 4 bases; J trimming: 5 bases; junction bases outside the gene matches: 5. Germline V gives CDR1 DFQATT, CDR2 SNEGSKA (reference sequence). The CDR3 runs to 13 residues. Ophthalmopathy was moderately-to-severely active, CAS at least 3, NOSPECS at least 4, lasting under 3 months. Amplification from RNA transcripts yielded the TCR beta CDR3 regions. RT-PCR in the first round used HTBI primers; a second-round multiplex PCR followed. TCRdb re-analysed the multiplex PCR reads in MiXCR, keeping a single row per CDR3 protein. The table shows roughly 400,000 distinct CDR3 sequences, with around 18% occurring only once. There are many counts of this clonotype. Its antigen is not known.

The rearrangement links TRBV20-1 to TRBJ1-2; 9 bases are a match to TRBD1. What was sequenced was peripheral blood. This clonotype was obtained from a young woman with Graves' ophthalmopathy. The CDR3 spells CSANPGQGYGYTF. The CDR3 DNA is TGCAGTGCTAACCCCGGACAGGGGTATGGCTACACCTTC.